These 2 T cell receptor beta chains share one sample of origin, sequenced in a study of cytomegalovirus exposure and HLA in healthy donors (dated by TCRdb to 2015 to 2018). Receptor libraries were prepared by the immunoSEQ multiplex PCR assay. TCRdb holds this immuneACCESS table with in-frame rearrangements only. Some clones are missing; in checked studies, unresolved V genes explain under half, and the rest has no known cause. For this sample there are fewer than 200,000 clones; roughly nine tenths appear just once. The top ten clonotypes cover 3% to 3.5% of the sample. The sequencing sample was made of PBMCs. These receptor sequences come from a woman between 18 and 29 years old in good health and CMV-seropositive.

The chain carries TRBV6-5 and TRBJ2-7; tentatively, D is TRBD2 (6 bases). The V end was cut by 5 bases, the J end by 1 base, with 15 bases between. Germline values: CDR1 MNHEY, CDR2 SVGAGI. The CDR3 is 15 amino acids. This chain's CDR3 is CASSPEPGTSYEQYF. The CDR3 DNA follows: TGTGCCAGCAGTCCAGAACCGGGGACTTCCTACGAGCAGTACTTC.

About this clone itself: No DNA is shown, since the ends of the CDR3 on it are uncertain; the CDR3 is the one TCRdb lists. The chain is built from TRBV19 and TRBJ1-1. The CDR3 is 15 residues long, counting both termini. The V gene's germline CDR1 is LNHDA and CDR2 SQIVND (reference sequence). This chain's CDR3 is CASSILASVNTEAFF.